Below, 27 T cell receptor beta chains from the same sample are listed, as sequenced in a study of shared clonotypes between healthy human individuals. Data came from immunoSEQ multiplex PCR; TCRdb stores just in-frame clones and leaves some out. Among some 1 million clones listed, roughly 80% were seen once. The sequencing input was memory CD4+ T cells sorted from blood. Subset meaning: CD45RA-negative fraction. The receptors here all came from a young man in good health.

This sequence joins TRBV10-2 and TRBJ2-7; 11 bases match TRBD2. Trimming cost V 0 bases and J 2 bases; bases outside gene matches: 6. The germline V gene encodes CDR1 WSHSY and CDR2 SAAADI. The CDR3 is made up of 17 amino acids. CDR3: CASSESSGRALPYEQYF. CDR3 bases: TGCGCCAGCAGTGAGTCTAGCGGGAGGGCCCTCCCCTACGAGCAGTACTTC.

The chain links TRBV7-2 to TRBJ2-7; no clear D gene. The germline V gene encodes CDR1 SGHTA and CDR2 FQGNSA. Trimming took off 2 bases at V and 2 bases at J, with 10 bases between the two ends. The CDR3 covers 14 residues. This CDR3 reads CASSLNAGTYEQYF. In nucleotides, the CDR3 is TGTGCCAGCAGCTTAAATGCAGGAACCTACGAGCAGTACTTC.

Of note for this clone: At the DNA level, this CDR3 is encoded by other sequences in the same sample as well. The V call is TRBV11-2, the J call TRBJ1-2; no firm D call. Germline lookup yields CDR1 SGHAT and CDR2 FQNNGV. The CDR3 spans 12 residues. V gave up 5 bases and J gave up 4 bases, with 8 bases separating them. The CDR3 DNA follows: TGTGCCAGCAGCCTCGAAGGCTATGGCTACACCTTC. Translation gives CASSLEGYGYTF.

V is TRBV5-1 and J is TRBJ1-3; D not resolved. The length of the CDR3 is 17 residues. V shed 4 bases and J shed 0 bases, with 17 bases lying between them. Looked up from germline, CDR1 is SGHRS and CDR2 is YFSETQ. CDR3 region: CASSEGLGRDSGNTIYF. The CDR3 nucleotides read TGCGCCAGCAGCGAAGGACTTGGGAGGGACTCTGGAAACACCATATATTTT.

The CDR3 loop reads CASSYSGNTIYF. DNA of the CDR3: TGTGCCAGCTCTTACTCTGGAAACACCATATATTTT. The rearrangement uses TRBV9 and TRBJ1-3, with no clear D. Germline V gives CDR1 SGDLS, CDR2 YYNGEE. Trimming left V 7 bases short and J 0 bases short, with 5 bases between. The CDR3 is 12 amino acids.

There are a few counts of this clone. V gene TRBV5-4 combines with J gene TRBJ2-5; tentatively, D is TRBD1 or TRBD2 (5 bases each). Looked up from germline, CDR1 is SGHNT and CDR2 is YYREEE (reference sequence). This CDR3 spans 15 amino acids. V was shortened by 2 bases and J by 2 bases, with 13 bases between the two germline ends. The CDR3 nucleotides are TGTGCCAGCAGCTTAACCGGGGCCATGCAAGAGACCCAGTACTTC. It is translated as CASSLTGAMQETQYF.

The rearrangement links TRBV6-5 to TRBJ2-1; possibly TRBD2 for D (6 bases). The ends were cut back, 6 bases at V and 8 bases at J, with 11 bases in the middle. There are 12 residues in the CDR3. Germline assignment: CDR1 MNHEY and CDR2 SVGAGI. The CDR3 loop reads CASRTEGDEQFF. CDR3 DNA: TGTGCCAGCAGGACGGAGGGAGATGAGCAGTTCTTC.

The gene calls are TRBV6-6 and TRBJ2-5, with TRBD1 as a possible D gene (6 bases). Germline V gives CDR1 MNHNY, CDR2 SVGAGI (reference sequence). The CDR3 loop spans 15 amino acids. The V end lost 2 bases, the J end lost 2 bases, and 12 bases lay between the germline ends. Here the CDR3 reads CASSYGGRGQETQYF. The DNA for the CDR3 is TGTGCCAGCAGTTACGGCGGCAGGGGACAAGAGACCCAGTACTTC.

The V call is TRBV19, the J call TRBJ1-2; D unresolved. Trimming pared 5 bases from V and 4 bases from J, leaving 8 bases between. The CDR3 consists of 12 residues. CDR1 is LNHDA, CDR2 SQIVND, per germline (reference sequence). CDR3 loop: CASSRRTYGYTF. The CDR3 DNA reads TGTGCCAGTAGTCGGCGGACCTATGGCTACACCTTC.

CDR3 region: CASSPDRTYYGYTF. The CDR3 DNA sequence: TGTGCCAGCTCACCAGACAGGACATACTATGGCTACACCTTC. The chain recombines TRBV18 with TRBJ1-2, with D tentatively TRBD1 (6 bases). Trimming took off 2 bases at V and 3 bases at J, with 10 bases between the two ends. The CDR3 is made up of 14 amino acids. Germline CDR1 is KGHSH and CDR2 is LQKENI. Based on the CDR3 plus reference TRBV18 and TRBJ1-2, the full variable domain is NAGVMQNPRHLVRRRGQEARLRCSPMKGHSHVYWYRQLPEEGLKFMVYLQKENIIDESGMPKERFSAEFPKEGPSILRIQQVVRGDSAAYFCASSPDRTYYGYTFGSGTRLTVV.

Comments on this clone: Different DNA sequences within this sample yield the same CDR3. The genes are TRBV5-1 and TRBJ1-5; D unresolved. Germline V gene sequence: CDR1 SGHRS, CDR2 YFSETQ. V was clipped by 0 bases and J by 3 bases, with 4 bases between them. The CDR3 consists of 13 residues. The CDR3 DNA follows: TGCGCCAGCAGCTTGGGGCCCAATCAGCCCCAGCATTTT. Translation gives CASSLGPNQPQHF.

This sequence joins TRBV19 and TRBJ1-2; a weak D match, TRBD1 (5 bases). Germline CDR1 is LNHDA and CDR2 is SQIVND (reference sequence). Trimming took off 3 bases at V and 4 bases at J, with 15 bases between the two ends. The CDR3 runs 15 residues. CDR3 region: CASSIVHQRGYGYTF. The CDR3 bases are TGTGCCAGTAGTATCGTACACCAGAGGGGCTATGGCTACACCTTC.

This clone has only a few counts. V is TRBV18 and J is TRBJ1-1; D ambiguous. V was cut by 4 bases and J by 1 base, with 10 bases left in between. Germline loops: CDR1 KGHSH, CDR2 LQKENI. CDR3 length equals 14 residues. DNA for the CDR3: TGTGCCAGCTCACGCCTGAATGGGAACACTGAAGCTTTCTTT. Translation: CASSRLNGNTEAFF. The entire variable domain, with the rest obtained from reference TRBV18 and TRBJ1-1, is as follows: NAGVMQNPRHLVRRRGQEARLRCSPMKGHSHVYWYRQLPEEGLKFMVYLQKENIIDESGMPKERFSAEFPKEGPSILRIQQVVRGDSAAYFCASSRLNGNTEAFFGQGTRLTVV.

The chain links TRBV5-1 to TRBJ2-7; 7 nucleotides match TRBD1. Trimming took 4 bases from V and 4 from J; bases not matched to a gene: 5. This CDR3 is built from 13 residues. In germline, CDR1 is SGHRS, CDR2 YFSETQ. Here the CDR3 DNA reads TGCGCCAGCAGCAGAGGGGACAGTTACGAGCAGTACTTC. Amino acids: CASSRGDSYEQYF.

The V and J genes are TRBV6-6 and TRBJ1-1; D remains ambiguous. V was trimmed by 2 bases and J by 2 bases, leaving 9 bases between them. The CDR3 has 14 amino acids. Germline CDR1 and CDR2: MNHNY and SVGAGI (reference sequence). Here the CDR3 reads CASSYIPGNTEAFF. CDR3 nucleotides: TGTGCCAGCAGTTACATACCGGGAAACACTGAAGCTTTCTTT.

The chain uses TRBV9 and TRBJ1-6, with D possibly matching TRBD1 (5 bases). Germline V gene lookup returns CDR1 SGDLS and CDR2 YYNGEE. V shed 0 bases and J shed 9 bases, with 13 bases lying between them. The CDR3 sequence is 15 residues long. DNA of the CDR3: TGTGCCAGCAGCGTAGTAGGGGATGGGGGTTCACCCCTCCACTTT. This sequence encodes CASSVVGDGGSPLHF.

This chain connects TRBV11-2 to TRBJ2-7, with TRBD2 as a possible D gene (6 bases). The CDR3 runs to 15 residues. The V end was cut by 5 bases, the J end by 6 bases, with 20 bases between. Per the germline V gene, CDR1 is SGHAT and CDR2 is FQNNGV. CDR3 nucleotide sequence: TGTGCCAGCAGCCGCGCGGGTAGAGAGCGGGCCGAGCAGTACTTC. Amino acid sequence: CASSRAGRERAEQYF.

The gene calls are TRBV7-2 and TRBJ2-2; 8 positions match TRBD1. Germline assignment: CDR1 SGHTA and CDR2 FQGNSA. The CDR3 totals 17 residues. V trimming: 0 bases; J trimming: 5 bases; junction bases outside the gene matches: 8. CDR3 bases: TGTGCCAGCAGCTTAGCGCCCAGGGGGCTGACGACCGGGGAGCTGTTTTTT. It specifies CASSLAPRGLTTGELFF.

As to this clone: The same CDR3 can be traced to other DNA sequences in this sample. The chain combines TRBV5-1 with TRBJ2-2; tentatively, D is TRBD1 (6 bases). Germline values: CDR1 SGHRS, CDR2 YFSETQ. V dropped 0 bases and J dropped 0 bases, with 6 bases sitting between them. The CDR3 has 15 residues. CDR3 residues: CASSLEGANTGELFF. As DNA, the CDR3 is TGCGCCAGCAGCTTGGAGGGGGCGAACACCGGGGAGCTGTTTTTT.

CDR3 in amino acids: CAIRRDRGADTIYF. In DNA form, the CDR3 reads TGTGCCATCAGAAGGGACAGGGGTGCGGACACCATATATTTT. The gene calls are TRBV10-3 and TRBJ1-3; TRBD1 matches 10 bases. The CDR3 sequence is 14 residues long. Germline V gene sequence: CDR1 ENHRY, CDR2 SYGVKD. J gave up 8 bases and V 6 bases, and 7 bases lay outside the gene matches.

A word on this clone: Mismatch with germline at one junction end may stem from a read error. As DNA, the CDR3 is TGCGCCAGCAGCTTAGATCGGGGGGTCAATGAGCAGTTCTTC. Amino acid sequence: CASSLDRGVNEQFF. The chain has TRBV11-2 and TRBJ2-1; 7 positions agree with TRBD2. The CDR3 has 14 amino acids. The V gene's germline CDR1 is SGHAT and CDR2 FQNNGV.

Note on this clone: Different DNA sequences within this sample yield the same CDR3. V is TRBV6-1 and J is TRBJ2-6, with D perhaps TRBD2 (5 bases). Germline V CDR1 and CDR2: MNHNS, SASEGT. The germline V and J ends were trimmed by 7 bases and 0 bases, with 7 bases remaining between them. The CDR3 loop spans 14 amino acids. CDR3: CASTGGSGANVLTF. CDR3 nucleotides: TGTGCCAGCACCGGAGGCTCTGGGGCCAACGTCCTGACTTTC.

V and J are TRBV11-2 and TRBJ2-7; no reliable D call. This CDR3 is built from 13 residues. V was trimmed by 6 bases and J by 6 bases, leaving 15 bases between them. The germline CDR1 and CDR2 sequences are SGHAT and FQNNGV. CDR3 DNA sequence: TGTGCCAGCAGTTCTGGGCCCGGCTCCGAGCAGTACTTC. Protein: CASSSGPGSEQYF.

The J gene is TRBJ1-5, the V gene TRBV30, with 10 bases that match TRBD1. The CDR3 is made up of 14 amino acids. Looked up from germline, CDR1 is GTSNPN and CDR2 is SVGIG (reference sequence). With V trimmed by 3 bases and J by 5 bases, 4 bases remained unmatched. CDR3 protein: CAWSLGTGDQPQHF. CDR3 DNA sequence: TGTGCCTGGAGCCTTGGGACAGGGGATCAGCCCCAGCATTTT.

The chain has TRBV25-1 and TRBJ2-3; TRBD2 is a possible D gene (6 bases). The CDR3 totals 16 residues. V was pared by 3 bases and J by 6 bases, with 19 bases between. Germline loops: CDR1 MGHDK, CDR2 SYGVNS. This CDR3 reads CASSDQLAPLFDTQYF. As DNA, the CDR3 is TGTGCCAGCAGTGATCAACTAGCTCCCCTTTTTGATACGCAGTATTTT.

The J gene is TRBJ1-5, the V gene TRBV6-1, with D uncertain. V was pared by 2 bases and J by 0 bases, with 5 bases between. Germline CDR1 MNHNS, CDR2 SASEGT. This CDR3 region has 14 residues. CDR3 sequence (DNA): TGTGCCAGCAGTGAATACTATAGCAATCAGCCCCAGCATTTT. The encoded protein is CASSEYYSNQPQHF.

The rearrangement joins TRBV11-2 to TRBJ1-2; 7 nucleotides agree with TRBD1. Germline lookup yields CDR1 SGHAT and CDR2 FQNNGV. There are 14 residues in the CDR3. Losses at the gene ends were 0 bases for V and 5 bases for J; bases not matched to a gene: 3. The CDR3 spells CASSLDRGSYGYTF. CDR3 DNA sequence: TGTGCCAGCAGCTTAGACAGGGGGTCATATGGCTACACCTTC.